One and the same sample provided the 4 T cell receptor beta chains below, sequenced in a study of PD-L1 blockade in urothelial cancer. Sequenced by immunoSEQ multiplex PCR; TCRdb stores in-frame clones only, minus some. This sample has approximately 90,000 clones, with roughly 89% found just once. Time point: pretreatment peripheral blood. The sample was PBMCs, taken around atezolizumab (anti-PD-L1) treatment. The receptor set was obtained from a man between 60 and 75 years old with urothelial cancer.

CDR3 protein: CASSQGALSGRMNEQFF. The CDR3, as DNA: TGTGCCAGCAGCCAAGGGGCCCTTAGCGGGAGGATGAATGAGCAGTTCTTC. The chain uses TRBV7-2 and TRBJ2-1; 10 nucleotides agree with TRBD2. Germline lookup yields CDR1 SGHTA and CDR2 FQGNSA. This CDR3 has 17 amino acids. With 5 bases clipped from V and 7 bases from J, the junction kept 14 bases outside the gene matches.

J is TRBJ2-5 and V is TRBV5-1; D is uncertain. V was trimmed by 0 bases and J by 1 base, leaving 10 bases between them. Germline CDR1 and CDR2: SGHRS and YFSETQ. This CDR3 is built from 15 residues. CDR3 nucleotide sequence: TGCGCCAGCAGCTTGGGATCTAGGAGCCAAGAGACCCAGTACTTC. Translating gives CASSLGSRSQETQYF.

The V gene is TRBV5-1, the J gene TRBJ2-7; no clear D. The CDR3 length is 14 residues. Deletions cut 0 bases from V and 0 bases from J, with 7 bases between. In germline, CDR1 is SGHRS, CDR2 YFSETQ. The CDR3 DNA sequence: TGCGCCAGCAGCTTGGGGCAGAACTCCTACGAGCAGTACTTC. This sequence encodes CASSLGQNSYEQYF.

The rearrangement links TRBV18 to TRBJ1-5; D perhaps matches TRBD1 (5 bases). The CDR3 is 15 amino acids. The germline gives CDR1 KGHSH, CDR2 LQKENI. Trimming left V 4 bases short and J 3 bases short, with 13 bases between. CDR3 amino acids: CASSLTRQTNQPQHF. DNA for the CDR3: TGTGCCAGCTCACTAACCCGACAGACCAATCAGCCCCAGCATTTT.